These T cell receptor beta chains were read from a single sample in a study of blood T cell repertoires in COVID-19. Clones were read by immunoSEQ multiplex PCR, and TCRdb kept only the in-frame ones, dropping some. This table holds a few hundred thousand clones, about 85% found once. Sequencing was done on a sample of peripheral blood. The receptors originated from a man between 25 and 39 years old who had recovered from COVID-19. Each CDR3 is given with its conserved first and last residue. A D gene is named only where the DNA matches it firmly. A row's size may be missing; if present it is once, few, many or a size class.

abundance: NA
j_gene: TRBJ1-6
v_gene: TRBV11-1
d_gene: NA
CDR3nt: TGTGCCAGCAGCCCACAGAAAGAATCACCCCTCCACTTT
CDR3aa: CASSPQKESPLHF

abundance: NA
j_gene: TRBJ2-7
v_gene: TRBV21-1
d_gene: NA
CDR3nt: TGTGCCAGCATCCCGGAGGCTAGCGGGGGCCCGTATTCCTCCTACGAGCAGTACTTC
CDR3aa: CASIPEASGGPYSSYEQYF

abundance: NA
j_gene: TRBJ2-1
v_gene: TRBV14
d_gene: TRBD2
CDR3nt: TGTGCCAGCAGCTTAATAAGGACTAGCGGGGGGACGTTATCCTACAATGAGCAGTTCTTC
CDR3aa: CASSLIRTSGGTLSYNEQFF

abundance: NA
j_gene: TRBJ2-7
v_gene: TRBV7-8
d_gene: TRBD1
CDR3nt: TGTGCCAGCAGCCGGACAGGATACGAGCAGTACTTC
CDR3aa: CASSRTGYEQYF

abundance: NA
j_gene: TRBJ2-1
v_gene: TRBV5-4
d_gene: NA
CDR3nt: TGTGCCAGCAGCTTGGATCCTCGGGGTTTGAATGAGCAGTTCTTC
CDR3aa: CASSLDPRGLNEQFF

abundance: NA
j_gene: TRBJ1-2
v_gene: TRBV5-1
d_gene: NA
CDR3nt: TGCGCCAGCAGCCCGCGGGGGGCAAGCGGCTACACCTTC
CDR3aa: CASSPRGASGYTF

abundance: NA
j_gene: TRBJ2-5
v_gene: TRBV6-7
d_gene: NA
CDR3nt: TGTGCCAGCTCCGGGTGCGGGTACCAAGAGACCCAGTACTTC
CDR3aa: CASSGCGYQETQYF

abundance: NA
j_gene: TRBJ2-5
v_gene: TRBV4-2
d_gene: NA
CDR3nt: TGTGCCAGCAGCCAAAGTGACAGAAAAGAGACCCAGTACTTC
CDR3aa: CASSQSDRKETQYF

abundance: NA
j_gene: TRBJ1-2
v_gene: TRBV9
d_gene: TRBD1
CDR3nt: TGTGCCAGCAGCGCGACAGGGGGAATTCTTGGCTACACCTTC
CDR3aa: CASSATGGILGYTF

abundance: NA
j_gene: TRBJ2-1
v_gene: TRBV29-1
d_gene: NA
CDR3nt: TGCAGCGTCCCCCAGGGGAGCAATGAGCAGTTCTTC
CDR3aa: CSVPQGSNEQFF

abundance: NA
j_gene: TRBJ2-7
v_gene: TRBV4-1
d_gene: NA
CDR3nt: TGCGCCAGCAGCCTCAGGGATTTGAGCTCCTACGAGCAGTACTTC
CDR3aa: CASSLRDLSSYEQYF

abundance: NA
j_gene: TRBJ2-2
v_gene: TRBV14
d_gene: TRBD1
CDR3nt: TGTGCCAGCAGCCAACTACCGGGGGACAGGGGGAATGACTACGCCGGGGAGCTGTTTTTT
CDR3aa: CASSQLPGDRGNDYAGELFF

abundance: few
j_gene: TRBJ1-2
v_gene: TRBV3-1/TRBV3-2
d_gene: NA
CDR3nt: TGTGCCAGCAGCCAAGCCCTACACGCCAGGCTTGACTACACCTTC
CDR3aa: CASSQALHARLDYTF

abundance: NA
j_gene: TRBJ2-3
v_gene: TRBV5-4
d_gene: NA
CDR3nt: TGTGCCAGCAGCTTGGGTAGTTCATTCGGGGATACGCAGTATTTT
CDR3aa: CASSLGSSFGDTQYF

abundance: NA
j_gene: TRBJ1-1
v_gene: TRBV6-5
d_gene: NA
CDR3nt: TGTGCCAGCAGTCTCCGACAGGAGAACACTGAAGCTTTCTTT
CDR3aa: CASSLRQENTEAFF

abundance: NA
j_gene: TRBJ2-5
v_gene: TRBV5-4
d_gene: NA
CDR3nt: TGTGCCAGCAGCTCGCAAGAGACCCAGTACTTC
CDR3aa: CASSSQETQYF

abundance: NA
j_gene: TRBJ1-2
v_gene: TRBV3-1/TRBV3-2
d_gene: NA
CDR3nt: TGTGCCAGCAGCTTAGCAGAGAACTATGGCTACACCTTC
CDR3aa: CASSLAENYGYTF

abundance: NA
j_gene: TRBJ2-2
v_gene: TRBV19
d_gene: NA
CDR3nt: TGTGCCAGCCGCGCGTTCACCGGGGAGCTGTTTTTT
CDR3aa: CASRAFTGELFF

abundance: NA
j_gene: TRBJ2-7
v_gene: TRBV10-2
d_gene: NA
CDR3nt: TGCGCCAGCAGACCCCCGGGGATTGGCTACGAGCAGTACTTC
CDR3aa: CASRPPGIGYEQYF

abundance: NA
j_gene: TRBJ1-2
v_gene: TRBV2
d_gene: TRBD1
CDR3nt: TGTGCCAGCAGTGAAGACGCCGGGACAGGTGGTAATGGCTACACCTTC
CDR3aa: CASSEDAGTGGNGYTF

abundance: NA
j_gene: TRBJ1-6
v_gene: TRBV9
d_gene: NA
CDR3nt: TGTGCCAGCAGCGCCGGTCCGGTTTCAGGTTCACCCCTCCACTTT
CDR3aa: CASSAGPVSGSPLHF

abundance: NA
j_gene: TRBJ2-1
v_gene: TRBV20-1
d_gene: NA
CDR3nt: TGCAGTGCTTCTAGAGGTGAGAAGCGGTTCTTC
CDR3aa: CSASRGEKRFF

abundance: NA
j_gene: TRBJ2-3
v_gene: TRBV7-2
d_gene: TRBD2
CDR3nt: TGTGCCAGCAGCTTCTCACTAGCGGGGCCAGATACGCAGTATTTT
CDR3aa: CASSFSLAGPDTQYF

abundance: NA
j_gene: TRBJ1-4
v_gene: TRBV7-9
d_gene: NA
CDR3nt: TGTGCCAGCAGCTTAGGTTCCGGGACAAATAATGAAAAACTGTTTTTT
CDR3aa: CASSLGSGTNNEKLFF

abundance: NA
j_gene: TRBJ1-5
v_gene: TRBV10-1
d_gene: NA
CDR3nt: TGCGCCAGCAGTGCAGGTGAATTCAATCAGCCCCAGCATTTT
CDR3aa: CASSAGEFNQPQHF

abundance: NA
j_gene: TRBJ2-1
v_gene: TRBV12-3/TRBV12-4
d_gene: NA
CDR3nt: TGTGCCAGCACCCTAGGCGATGAGCAGTTCTTC
CDR3aa: CASTLGDEQFF

abundance: few
j_gene: TRBJ1-1
v_gene: TRBV7-9
d_gene: NA
CDR3nt: TGTGCCAGCAGCTTAGCGCGAGGCTTTGAAGCTTTCTTT
CDR3aa: CASSLARGFEAFF

abundance: NA
j_gene: TRBJ2-1
v_gene: TRBV6-5
d_gene: NA
CDR3nt: TGTGCCAGCAGTTACTCGACAGGACGCGTCTATGAGCAGTTCTTC
CDR3aa: CASSYSTGRVYEQFF

abundance: NA
j_gene: TRBJ1-2
v_gene: TRBV11-2
d_gene: NA
CDR3nt: TGTGCCAGCAGCTTATTTGGCAGACCAGGCTATGGCTACACCTTC
CDR3aa: CASSLFGRPGYGYTF

abundance: NA
j_gene: TRBJ1-5
v_gene: TRBV2
d_gene: TRBD1
CDR3nt: TGTGCCAGCAGTGGAGACAGGGTAACGAATCAGCCCCAGCATTTT
CDR3aa: CASSGDRVTNQPQHF

abundance: NA
j_gene: TRBJ1-1
v_gene: TRBV19
d_gene: TRBD1
CDR3nt: TGTGCCAGTATCCCCCAGGGGGACCCGAACACTGAAGCTTTCTTT
CDR3aa: CASIPQGDPNTEAFF

abundance: NA
j_gene: TRBJ2-7
v_gene: TRBV2
d_gene: NA
CDR3nt: TGTGCCATCCGAGGGGGGGCCAACTACGAGCAGTACTTC
CDR3aa: CAIRGGANYEQYF

abundance: few
j_gene: TRBJ1-3
v_gene: TRBV29-1
d_gene: NA
CDR3nt: TGCAGCGTCGCGGGGACTCTTGGAAACACCATATATTTT
CDR3aa: CSVAGTLGNTIYF

abundance: once
j_gene: TRBJ1-6
v_gene: TRBV19
d_gene: NA
CDR3nt: TGTGCCAGTAGTACGATAGGGCGGGGTAATTCACCCCTCCACTTT
CDR3aa: CASSTIGRGNSPLHF

abundance: NA
j_gene: TRBJ2-7
v_gene: TRBV6-2/TRBV6-3
d_gene: TRBD2
CDR3nt: TGTGCCAGCAGTACCAGAAGCGGGGGTGACGAGCAGTACTTC
CDR3aa: CASSTRSGGDEQYF

abundance: NA
j_gene: TRBJ2-7
v_gene: TRBV12-3/TRBV12-4
d_gene: NA
CDR3nt: TGTGCCAGCAAGGCCCAGGCGACCTACGAGCAGTACTTC
CDR3aa: CASKAQATYEQYF

abundance: NA
j_gene: TRBJ2-6
v_gene: TRBV29-1
d_gene: NA
CDR3nt: TGCAGCGCTTACTCTGGGGCCAACGTCCTGACTTTC
CDR3aa: CSAYSGANVLTF

abundance: NA
j_gene: TRBJ1-3
v_gene: TRBV7-9
d_gene: TRBD1
CDR3nt: TGTGCCAGCAGCTCCGCCCCAGGGGGTTCTGGAAACACCATATATTTT
CDR3aa: CASSSAPGGSGNTIYF

abundance: NA
j_gene: TRBJ2-1
v_gene: TRBV7-2
d_gene: TRBD2
CDR3nt: TGTGCCAGCAGCTTAGACCCCCAGCGGGGGGGCCTTGAGCAGTTCTTC
CDR3aa: CASSLDPQRGGLEQFF

abundance: NA
j_gene: TRBJ1-1
v_gene: TRBV4-1
d_gene: NA
CDR3nt: TGCGCCAGCAGCCAAGTATGGAGTGGAGGGAACACTGAAGCTTTCTTT
CDR3aa: CASSQVWSGGNTEAFF

abundance: NA
j_gene: TRBJ1-2
v_gene: TRBV28
d_gene: TRBD1
CDR3nt: TGTGCCAGCAGTCCTCCGGGACAGGGGAAAAACTATGGCTACACCTTC
CDR3aa: CASSPPGQGKNYGYTF

abundance: NA
j_gene: TRBJ2-5
v_gene: TRBV29-1
d_gene: TRBD1
CDR3nt: TGCAGCGTTGGAGGGGGCCGTGAGACCCAGTACTTC
CDR3aa: CSVGGGRETQYF

abundance: NA
j_gene: TRBJ2-5
v_gene: TRBV7-9
d_gene: NA
CDR3nt: TGTGCCAGCAGCTTTCCCTTGGGCGAACAAGAGACCCAGTACTTC
CDR3aa: CASSFPLGEQETQYF

abundance: NA
j_gene: TRBJ1-4
v_gene: TRBV27
d_gene: NA
CDR3nt: TGTGCCAGCGGACACAGGGTCGGCGAAAAACTGTTTTTT
CDR3aa: CASGHRVGEKLFF

abundance: once
j_gene: TRBJ2-1
v_gene: TRBV23-1
d_gene: NA
CDR3nt: TGCGCCAGCAGTCTAACCCGGCCGGGGATTGGGGATGAGCAGTTCTTC
CDR3aa: CASSLTRPGIGDEQFF

abundance: NA
j_gene: TRBJ1-4
v_gene: TRBV4-1
d_gene: TRBD1
CDR3nt: TGCGCCAGCAGCCAAGATTTAACAGGGGGGTCTGAAAAACTGTTTTTT
CDR3aa: CASSQDLTGGSEKLFF